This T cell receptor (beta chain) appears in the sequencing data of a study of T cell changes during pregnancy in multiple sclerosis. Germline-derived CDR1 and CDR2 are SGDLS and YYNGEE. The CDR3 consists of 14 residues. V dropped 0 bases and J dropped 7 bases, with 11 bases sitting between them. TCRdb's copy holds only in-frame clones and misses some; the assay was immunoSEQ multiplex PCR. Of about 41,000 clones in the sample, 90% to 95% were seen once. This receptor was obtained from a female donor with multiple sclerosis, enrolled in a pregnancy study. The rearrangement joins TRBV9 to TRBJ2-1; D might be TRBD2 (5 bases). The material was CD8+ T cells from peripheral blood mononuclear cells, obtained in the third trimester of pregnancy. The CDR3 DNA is TGTGCCAGCAGCGTAGACAGCGGCGTTAATGAGCAGTTCTTC. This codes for CASSVDSGVNEQFF. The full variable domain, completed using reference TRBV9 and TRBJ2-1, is DSGVTQTPKHLITATGQRVTLRCSPRSGDLSVYWYQQSLDQGLQFLIQYYNGEERAKGNILERFSAQQFPDLHSELNLSSLELGDSALYFCASSVDSGVNEQFFGPGTRLTVL.